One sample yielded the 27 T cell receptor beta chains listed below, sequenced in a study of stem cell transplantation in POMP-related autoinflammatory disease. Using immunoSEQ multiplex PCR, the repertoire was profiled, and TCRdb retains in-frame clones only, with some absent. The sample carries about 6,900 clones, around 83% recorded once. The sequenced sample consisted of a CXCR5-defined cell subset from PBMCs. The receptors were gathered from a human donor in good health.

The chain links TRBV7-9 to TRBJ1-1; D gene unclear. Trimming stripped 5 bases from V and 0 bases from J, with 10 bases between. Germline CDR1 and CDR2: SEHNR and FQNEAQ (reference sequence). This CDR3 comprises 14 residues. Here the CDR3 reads CASSPQSMNTEAFF. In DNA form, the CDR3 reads TGTGCCAGCAGCCCCCAGAGCATGAACACTGAAGCTTTCTTT.

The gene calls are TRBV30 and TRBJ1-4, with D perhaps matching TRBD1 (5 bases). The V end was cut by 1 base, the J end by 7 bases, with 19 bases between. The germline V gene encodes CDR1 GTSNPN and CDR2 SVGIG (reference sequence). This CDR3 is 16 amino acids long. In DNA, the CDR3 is TGTGCCTGGAGTGACCGAGACCCAGGGAGACTTGAAAAACTGTTTTTT. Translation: CAWSDRDPGRLEKLFF.

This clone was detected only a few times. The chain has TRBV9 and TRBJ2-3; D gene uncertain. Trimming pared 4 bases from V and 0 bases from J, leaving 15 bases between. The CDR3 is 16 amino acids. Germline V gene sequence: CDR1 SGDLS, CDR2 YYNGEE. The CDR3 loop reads CASSPRQLTSTDTQYF. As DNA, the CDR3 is TGTGCCAGCAGCCCACGACAACTAACTAGCACAGATACGCAGTATTTT.

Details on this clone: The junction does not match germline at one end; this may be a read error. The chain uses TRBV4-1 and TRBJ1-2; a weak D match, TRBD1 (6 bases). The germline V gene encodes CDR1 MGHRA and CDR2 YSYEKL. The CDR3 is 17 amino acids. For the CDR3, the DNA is TGCGCCAGCGGCCAAGATAGCAGGACGGGGGCTAGCTATGGCTACACCTTC. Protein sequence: CASGQDSRTGASYGYTF.

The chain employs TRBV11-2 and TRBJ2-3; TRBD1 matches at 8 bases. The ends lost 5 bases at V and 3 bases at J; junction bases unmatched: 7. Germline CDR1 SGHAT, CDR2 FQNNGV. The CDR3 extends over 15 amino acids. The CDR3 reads CASSGRQGTTDTQYF. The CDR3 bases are TGTGCCAGCAGCGGACGACAGGGGACAACAGATACGCAGTATTTT.

The CDR3 bases are TGTGCCAGCAGCTTGGCCCGACAGCTAGAGACCCAGTACTTC. This translates into CASSLARQLETQYF. The rearrangement joins TRBV5-4 to TRBJ2-5; TRBD1 is a possible D gene (5 bases). Trimming cost V 0 bases and J 4 bases, with 10 bases left between them. Germline CDR1 reads SGHNT; CDR2 reads YYREEE (reference sequence). This CDR3 has 14 amino acids. The full variable domain, completed using reference TRBV5-4 and TRBJ2-5, is ETGVTQSPTHLIKTRGQQVTLRCSSQSGHNTVSWYQQALGQGPQFIFQYYREEENGRGNFPPRFSGLQFPNYSSELNVNALELDDSALYLCASSLARQLETQYFGPGTRLLVL.

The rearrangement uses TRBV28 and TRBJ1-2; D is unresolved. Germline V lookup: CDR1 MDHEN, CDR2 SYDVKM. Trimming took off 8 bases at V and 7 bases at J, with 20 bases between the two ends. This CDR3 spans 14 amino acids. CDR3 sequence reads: CASFQPPLMGGYTF. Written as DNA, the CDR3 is TGTGCCAGCTTCCAACCCCCCCTAATGGGTGGCTACACCTTC.

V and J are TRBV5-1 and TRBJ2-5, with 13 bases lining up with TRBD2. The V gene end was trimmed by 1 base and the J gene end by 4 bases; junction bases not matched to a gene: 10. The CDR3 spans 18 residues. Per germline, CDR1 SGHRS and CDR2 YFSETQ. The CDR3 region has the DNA TGCGCCAGCAGCTTGCAGGGACTAGCGGGGAACGTAGGAGAGACCCAGTACTTC. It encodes CASSLQGLAGNVGETQYF.

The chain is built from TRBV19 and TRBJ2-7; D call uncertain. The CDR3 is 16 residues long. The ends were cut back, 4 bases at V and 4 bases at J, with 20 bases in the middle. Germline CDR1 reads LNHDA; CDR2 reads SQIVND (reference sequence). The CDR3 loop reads CASSRHGRISIYEQYF. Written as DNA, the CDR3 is TGTGCCAGTAGTAGACACGGACGAATATCGATATACGAGCAGTACTTC.

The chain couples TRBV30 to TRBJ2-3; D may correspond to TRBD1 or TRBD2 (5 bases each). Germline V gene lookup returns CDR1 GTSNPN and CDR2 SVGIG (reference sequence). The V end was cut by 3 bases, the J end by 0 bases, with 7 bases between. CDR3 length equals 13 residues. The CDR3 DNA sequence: TGTGCCTGGAGCGGGGCTAGCACAGATACGCAGTATTTT. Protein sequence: CAWSGASTDTQYF.

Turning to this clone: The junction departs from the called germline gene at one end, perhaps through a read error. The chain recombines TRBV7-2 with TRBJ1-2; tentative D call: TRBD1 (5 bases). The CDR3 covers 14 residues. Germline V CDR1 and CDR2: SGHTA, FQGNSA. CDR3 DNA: TGTGCCAGCACCTTAGGGAGGGGCACCTATGGCTACACCTTC. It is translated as CASTLGRGTYGYTF.

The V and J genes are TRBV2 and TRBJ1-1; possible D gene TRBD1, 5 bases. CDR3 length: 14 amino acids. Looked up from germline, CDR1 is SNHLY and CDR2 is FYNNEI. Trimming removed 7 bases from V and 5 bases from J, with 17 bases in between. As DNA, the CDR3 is TGTGCCAGCATGGAGGGGCGGGGATGGACTGAAGCTTTCTTT. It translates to CASMEGRGWTEAFF.

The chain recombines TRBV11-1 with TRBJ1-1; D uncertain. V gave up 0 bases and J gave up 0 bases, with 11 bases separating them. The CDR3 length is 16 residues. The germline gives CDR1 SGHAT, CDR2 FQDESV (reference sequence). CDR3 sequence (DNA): TGTGCCAGCAGCTTAGCCCAACAAAGCATGAACACTGAAGCTTTCTTT. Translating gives CASSLAQQSMNTEAFF.

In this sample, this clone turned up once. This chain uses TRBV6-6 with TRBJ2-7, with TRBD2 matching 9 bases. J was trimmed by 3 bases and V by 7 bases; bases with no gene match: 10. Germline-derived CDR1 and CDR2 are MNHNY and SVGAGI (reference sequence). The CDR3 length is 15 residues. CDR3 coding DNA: TGTGCCAGCACGGGTGTAGCGGGGGTTGGCTACGAGCAGTACTTC. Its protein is CASTGVAGVGYEQYF.

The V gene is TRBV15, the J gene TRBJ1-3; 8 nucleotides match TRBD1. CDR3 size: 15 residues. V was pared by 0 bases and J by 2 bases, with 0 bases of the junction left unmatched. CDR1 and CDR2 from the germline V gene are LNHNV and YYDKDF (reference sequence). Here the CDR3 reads CATSRDRGPGNTIYF. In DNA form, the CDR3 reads TGTGCCACCAGCAGAGACAGGGGGCCTGGAAACACCATATATTTT. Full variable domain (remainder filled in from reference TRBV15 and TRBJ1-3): DAMVIQNPRYQVTQFGKPVTLSCSQTLNHNVMYWYQQKSSQAPKLLFHYYDKDFNNEADTPDNFQSRRPNTSFCFLDIRSPGLGDTAMYLCATSRDRGPGNTIYFGEGSWLTVV.

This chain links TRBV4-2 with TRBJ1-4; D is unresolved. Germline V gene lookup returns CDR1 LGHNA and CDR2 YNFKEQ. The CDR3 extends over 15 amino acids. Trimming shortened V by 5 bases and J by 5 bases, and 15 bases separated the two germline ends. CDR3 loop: CASSLAGPRNEKLFF. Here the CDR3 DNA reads TGTGCCAGCAGCTTGGCTGGGCCCAGGAATGAAAAACTGTTTTTT.

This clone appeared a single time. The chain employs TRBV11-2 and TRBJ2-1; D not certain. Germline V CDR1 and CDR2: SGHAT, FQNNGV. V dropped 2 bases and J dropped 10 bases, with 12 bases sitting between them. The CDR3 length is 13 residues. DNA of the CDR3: TGTGCCAGCAGCTTAAATTCACCAGACGAGCAGTTCTTC. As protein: CASSLNSPDEQFF.

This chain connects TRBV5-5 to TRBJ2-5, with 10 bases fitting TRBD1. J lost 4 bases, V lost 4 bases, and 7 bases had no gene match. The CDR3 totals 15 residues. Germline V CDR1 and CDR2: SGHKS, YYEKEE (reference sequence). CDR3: CASSPGTGVGETQYF. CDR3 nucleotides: TGTGCCAGCAGCCCCGGGACAGGGGTGGGAGAGACCCAGTACTTC.

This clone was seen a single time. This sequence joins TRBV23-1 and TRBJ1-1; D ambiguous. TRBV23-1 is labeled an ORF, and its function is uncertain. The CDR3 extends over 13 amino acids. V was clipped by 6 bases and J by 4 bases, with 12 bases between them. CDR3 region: CASRPRVRTEAFF. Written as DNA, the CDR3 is TGCGCCAGCAGACCCCGTGTCCGCACTGAAGCTTTCTTT.

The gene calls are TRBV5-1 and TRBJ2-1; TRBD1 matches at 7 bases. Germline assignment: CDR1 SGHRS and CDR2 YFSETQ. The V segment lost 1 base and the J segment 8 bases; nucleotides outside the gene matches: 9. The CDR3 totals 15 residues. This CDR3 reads CASSLSGGGFDEQFF. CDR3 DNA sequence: TGCGCCAGCAGCTTGTCAGGGGGTGGTTTCGATGAGCAGTTCTTC.

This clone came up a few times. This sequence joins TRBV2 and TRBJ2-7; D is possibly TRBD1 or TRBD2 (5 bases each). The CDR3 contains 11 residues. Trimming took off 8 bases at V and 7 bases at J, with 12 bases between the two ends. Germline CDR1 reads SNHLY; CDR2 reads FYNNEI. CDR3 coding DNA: TGTGCCAGCGCCCAAGAGGGGGAGCAGTACTTC. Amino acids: CASAQEGEQYF.

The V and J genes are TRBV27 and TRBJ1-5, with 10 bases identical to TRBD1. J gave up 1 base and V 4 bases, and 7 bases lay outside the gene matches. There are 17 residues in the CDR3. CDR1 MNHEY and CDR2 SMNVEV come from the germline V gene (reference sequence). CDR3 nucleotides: TGTGCCAGCAGTTCGCTGACAGGGGGCTTGAGCAATCAGCCCCAGCATTTT. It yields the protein CASSSLTGGLSNQPQHF.

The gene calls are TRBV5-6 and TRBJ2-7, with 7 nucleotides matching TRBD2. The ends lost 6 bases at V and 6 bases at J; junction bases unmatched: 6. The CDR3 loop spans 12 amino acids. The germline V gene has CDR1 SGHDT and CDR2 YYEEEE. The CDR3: CASTLGGGEQYF. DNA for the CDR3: TGTGCCAGCACCCTGGGGGGGGGCGAGCAGTACTTC.

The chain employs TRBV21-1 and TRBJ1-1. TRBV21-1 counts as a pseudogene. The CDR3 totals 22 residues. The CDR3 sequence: CASSKEGRLGGEGLWMNTEAFF. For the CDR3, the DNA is TGTGCCAGCAGCAAAGAGGGACGGCTTGGCGGGGAGGGACTTTGGATGAACACTGAAGCTTTCTTT.

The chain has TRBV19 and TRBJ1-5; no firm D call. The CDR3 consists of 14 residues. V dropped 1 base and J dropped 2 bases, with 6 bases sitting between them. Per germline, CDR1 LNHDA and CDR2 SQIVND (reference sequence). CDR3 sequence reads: CASSIAMGNQPQHF. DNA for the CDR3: TGTGCCAGTAGTATAGCGATGGGCAATCAGCCCCAGCATTTT.

DNA of the CDR3: TGCGCCAGCAGCCAAGCCCTAACAGGAAATAACTATGGCTACACCTTC. Its protein product is CASSQALTGNNYGYTF. This chain connects TRBV4-3 to TRBJ1-2; possibly TRBD1 for D (5 bases). Germline V gene lookup returns CDR1 LGHNA and CDR2 YSLEER. The ends were cut back, 1 base at V and 1 base at J, with 13 bases in the middle. This CDR3 spans 16 amino acids.

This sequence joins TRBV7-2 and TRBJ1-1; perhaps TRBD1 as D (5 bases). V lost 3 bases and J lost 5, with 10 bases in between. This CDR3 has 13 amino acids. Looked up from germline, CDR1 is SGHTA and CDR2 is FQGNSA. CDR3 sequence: CASSFEGRTEAFF. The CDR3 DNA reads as TGTGCCAGCAGCTTCGAGGGGCGGACTGAAGCTTTCTTT.